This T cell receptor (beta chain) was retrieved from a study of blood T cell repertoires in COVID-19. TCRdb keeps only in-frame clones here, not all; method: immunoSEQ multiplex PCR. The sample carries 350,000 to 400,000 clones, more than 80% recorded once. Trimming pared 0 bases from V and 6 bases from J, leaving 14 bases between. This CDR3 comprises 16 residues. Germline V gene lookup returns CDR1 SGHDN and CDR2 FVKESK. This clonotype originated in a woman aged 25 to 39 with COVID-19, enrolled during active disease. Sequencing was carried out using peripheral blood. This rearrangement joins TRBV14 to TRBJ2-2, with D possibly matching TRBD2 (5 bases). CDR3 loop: CASSQDSGSDPGELFF. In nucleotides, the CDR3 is TGTGCCAGCAGCCAAGATTCGGGATCGGATCCCGGGGAGCTGTTTTTT.